This T cell receptor beta chain was recovered during a study of T cells in narcolepsy. General study results and limits: Autoreactive HCRT-specific and TRIB2-specific clonotypes were marked in same-patient CSF-versus-blood CD4+ comparisons. No autoreactive T cell clone sequences appeared in some memory CD4+ repertoires.

Germline assignment: CDR1 SNHLY and CDR2 FYNNEI. This CDR3 is built from 12 residues. Clones were read by immunoSEQ multiplex PCR, and TCRdb kept only the in-frame ones, dropping some. This sample has 25,000 to 35,000 clones, with roughly 87% found just once. This clone showed up just once. Its matching antigen is unknown. The junction departs from germline at one end; a sequencing error may be responsible. The sequenced sample consisted of CD45RA- memory CD4+ T cells from PBMCs. This clonotype was sampled from a human donor with narcolepsy. The rearrangement joins TRBV2 to TRBJ1-4; 8 bases agree with TRBD1. CDR3 sequence reads: CASSWTGQKLSF. In nucleotides, the CDR3 is TGTGCCAGCAGTTGGACAGGGCAAAAACTGTCTTTT.